The 25 T cell receptor beta chains below were found in one sample sequenced in a study of PD-1 and CTLA-4 blockade in melanoma. TCRdb's copy holds only in-frame clones and misses some; the assay was immunoSEQ multiplex PCR. Here the sample spans 25,000 to 35,000 clones, roughly 90% being singletons. This specimen consisted of CD8+ T cells from peripheral blood, obtained from a patient given anti-PD-1 treatment. Every receptor here comes from a human donor with melanoma.

CDR3 residues: CASSPGLAGETQYF. DNA of the CDR3: TGTGCCAGCAGTCCCGGACTAGCTGGGGAGACCCAGTACTTC. V gene TRBV27 combines with J gene TRBJ2-5; 8 nucleotides align to TRBD2. J was trimmed by 5 bases and V by 5 bases; bases with no gene match: 7. CDR1 is MNHEY, CDR2 SMNVEV, per germline (reference sequence). This CDR3 has 14 residues.

This clone was seen just once. The genes are TRBV9 and TRBJ2-2, with TRBD1 as a possible D gene (6 bases). The CDR3 contains 15 residues. In germline, CDR1 is SGDLS, CDR2 YYNGEE. V lost 4 bases and J lost 1, with 11 bases in between. Here the CDR3 reads CASSQGHLNTGELFF. CDR3 coding DNA: TGTGCCAGCAGCCAGGGGCACCTGAACACCGGGGAGCTGTTTTTT.

The J gene is TRBJ2-2, the V gene TRBV18; D remains unclear. The length of the CDR3 is 13 residues. The ends were cut back, 6 bases at V and 5 bases at J, with 10 bases in the middle. The V gene's germline CDR1 is KGHSH and CDR2 LQKENI. CDR3 protein: CASSLGETGELFF. As DNA, the CDR3 is TGTGCCAGCTCCCTTGGAGAAACCGGGGAGCTGTTTTTT.

The chain has TRBV13 and TRBJ2-5; a weak D match, TRBD2 (6 bases). This CDR3 comprises 13 residues. V lost 0 bases, J lost 5 bases, and 7 bases lay in between. CDR1 and CDR2 (germline): PRHDT, FYEKMQ (reference sequence). The CDR3 region is CASSLGLAETQYF. The CDR3 region has the DNA TGTGCCAGCAGCTTAGGACTAGCTGAGACCCAGTACTTC.

This CDR3 reads CASSEGLGPTDTQYF. The CDR3 DNA follows: TGCGCCAGCAGTGAGGGGCTCGGACCGACAGATACGCAGTATTTT. This chain connects TRBV10-2 to TRBJ2-3, with D unclear. The ends were cut back, 2 bases at V and 3 bases at J, with 12 bases in the middle. This CDR3 is built from 15 residues. Germline loops: CDR1 WSHSY, CDR2 SAAADI.

In DNA, the CDR3 is TGTGCCAGCAGCCATGGACAGGGGATGAACACTGAAGCTTTCTTT. This sequence encodes CASSHGQGMNTEAFF. The chain carries TRBV14 and TRBJ1-1; 9 nucleotides align to TRBD1. Looked up from germline, CDR1 is SGHDN and CDR2 is FVKESK. The CDR3 consists of 15 residues. The J segment lost 0 bases and the V segment lost 3 bases, leaving 2 bases of the junction unmatched.

CDR3 bases: TGTGCCAGCAGTGAGAGGGACAGGGCGTCTGCCGGGGAGCTGTTTTTT. This codes for CASSERDRASAGELFF. The chain links TRBV6-4 to TRBJ2-2, with TRBD1 matching over 9 bases. Germline loops: CDR1 MRHNA, CDR2 SNTAGT. The trim removed 3 bases at V and 6 bases at J, leaving 8 bases unmatched. This CDR3 is 16 amino acids long.

This rearrangement joins TRBV14 to TRBJ1-2; maybe TRBD1 (5 bases). V was cut by 0 bases and J by 4 bases, with 12 bases left in between. Germline V gene sequence: CDR1 SGHDN, CDR2 FVKESK. CDR3 length: 15 amino acids. CDR3 region: CASSQDRGGPYGYTF. CDR3 DNA: TGTGCCAGCAGCCAAGATCGGGGCGGTCCCTATGGCTACACCTTC.

J is TRBJ1-3 and V is TRBV7-8; D gene ambiguous. V was pared by 1 base and J by 1 base, with 2 bases between. This CDR3 contains 13 residues. Germline CDR1 SGHVS, CDR2 FQNEAQ. The CDR3 protein is CASSLGSGNTIYF. CDR3 sequence (DNA): TGTGCCAGCAGCTTAGGGTCTGGAAACACCATATATTTT.

V and J are TRBV18 and TRBJ2-1; D uncertain. There are 14 residues in the CDR3. V was shortened by 2 bases and J by 0 bases, with 5 bases between the two germline ends. Germline-derived CDR1 and CDR2 are KGHSH and LQKENI. The CDR3 spells CASSPVSSYNEQFF. DNA of the CDR3: TGTGCCAGCTCACCAGTCAGCTCCTACAATGAGCAGTTCTTC.

This sequence joins TRBV28 and TRBJ2-7, with D tentatively TRBD1 (6 bases). Per germline, CDR1 MDHEN and CDR2 SYDVKM. CDR3 length equals 15 residues. Trimming cost V 5 bases and J 5 bases, with 19 bases left between them. CDR3 DNA sequence: TGTGCCAGCAGTGACACAGGGAACGGCAACAACGAGCAGTACTTC. This encodes CASSDTGNGNNEQYF.

This chain links TRBV5-1 with TRBJ2-7; D might be TRBD2 (5 bases). V was pared by 4 bases and J by 3 bases, with 11 bases between. This CDR3 has 13 residues. Per germline, CDR1 SGHRS and CDR2 YFSETQ. CDR3 amino acids: CASSPSEDYEQYF. As DNA, the CDR3 is TGCGCCAGCAGCCCCTCGGAGGACTACGAGCAGTACTTC.

The chain uses TRBV6-5 and TRBJ1-1, with no clear D. This CDR3 comprises 15 residues. Germline V gives CDR1 MNHEY, CDR2 SVGAGI. Trimming took 8 bases from V and 3 from J, leaving 19 bases between them. In nucleotides, the CDR3 is TGTGCCAGCGCCCTTCAGAGCTCCGGGGACACTGAAGCTTTCTTT. Translating it yields CASALQSSGDTEAFF.

The chain carries TRBV19 and TRBJ2-7; D is unresolved. CDR3 length: 14 amino acids. Looked up from germline, CDR1 is LNHDA and CDR2 is SQIVND (reference sequence). With 5 bases removed from V and 7 bases from J, the gap between germline ends came to 18 bases. The CDR3 reads CASSPGAGFVEQYF. The CDR3, as DNA: TGTGCCAGTAGTCCCGGCGCAGGTTTCGTGGAGCAGTACTTC. The full variable domain, rest sourced from reference TRBV19 and TRBJ2-7, is DGGITQSPKYLFRKEGQNVTLSCEQNLNHDAMYWYRQDPGQGLRLIYYSQIVNDFQKGDIAEGYSVSREKKESFPLTVTSAQKNPTAFYLCASSPGAGFVEQYFGPGTRLTVT.

This chain uses TRBV6-5 with TRBJ1-4; D unresolved. Trimming stripped 6 bases from V and 4 bases from J, with 15 bases between. Germline CDR1 reads MNHEY; CDR2 reads SVGAGI. The CDR3 has 15 amino acids. The chain's CDR3 is CASRADGEGNEKLFF. The CDR3 DNA sequence: TGTGCCAGCAGAGCCGACGGGGAGGGTAATGAAAAACTGTTTTTT.

The CDR3 spells CASSPLLETGETQYF. CDR3 nucleotide sequence: TGTGCCAGCAGCCCCCTCCTAGAGACTGGCGAGACCCAGTACTTC. V gene TRBV7-6 combines with J gene TRBJ2-5; no reliable D call. The CDR3 spans 15 residues. The V end lost 5 bases, the J end lost 5 bases, and 18 bases lay between the germline ends. Germline V gene lookup returns CDR1 SGHVS and CDR2 FNYEAQ.

The chain combines TRBV7-2 with TRBJ2-5, with no clear D. Germline V gene sequence: CDR1 SGHTA, CDR2 FQGNSA. The CDR3 has 14 amino acids. Trimming pared 6 bases from V and 2 bases from J, leaving 13 bases between. This CDR3 is CASRPAYGQETQYF. The DNA of the CDR3 is TGTGCCAGCAGGCCTGCATATGGGCAAGAGACCCAGTACTTC.

The CDR3 DNA sequence: TGCAGCGTGGACGGGACAGACACAGATACGCAGTATTTT. Protein: CSVDGTDTDTQYF. The chain uses TRBV29-1 and TRBJ2-3, with 7 bases matching TRBD1. The CDR3 consists of 13 residues. Per the germline V gene, CDR1 is SQVTM and CDR2 is ANQGSEA. V lost 6 bases to trimming and J lost 2 bases; unmatched junction nucleotides: 5.

This clone was found a few times. The rearrangement joins TRBV15 to TRBJ2-7, with D hard to call. The CDR3 has 14 amino acids. V lost 1 base to trimming and J lost 0 bases, with 7 bases between them. In germline, CDR1 is LNHNV, CDR2 YYDKDF (reference sequence). In DNA form, the CDR3 reads TGTGCCACCAGCAGAGCAGCAGGCTCCTACGAGCAGTACTTC. Its translation: CATSRAAGSYEQYF.

DNA of the CDR3: TGTGCCAGCATTTCAGGGACCGACACTGAAGCTTTCTTT. Translation gives CASISGTDTEAFF. The rearrangement joins TRBV27 to TRBJ1-1; D may be TRBD1 (5 bases). CDR1 and CDR2 (germline): MNHEY, SMNVEV (reference sequence). CDR3 length: 13 amino acids. Trimming pared 7 bases from V and 3 bases from J, leaving 12 bases between.

The rearrangement links TRBV9 to TRBJ1-1; D not certain. V was shortened by 4 bases and J by 1 base, with 5 bases between the two germline ends. The CDR3 runs to 12 residues. Germline loops: CDR1 SGDLS, CDR2 YYNGEE. CDR3 sequence reads: CASSPSNTEAFF. CDR3 sequence (DNA): TGTGCCAGCAGCCCATCGAACACTGAAGCTTTCTTT.

The chain carries TRBV15 and TRBJ1-1; D perhaps matches TRBD1 (6 bases). CDR3 size: 15 residues. Germline V lookup: CDR1 LNHNV, CDR2 YYDKDF (reference sequence). V dropped 0 bases and J dropped 11 bases, with 19 bases sitting between them. The CDR3 nucleotides read TGTGCCACCAGCAGAGAGAGCGGAGGGGGTTGGAGGGCTTTCTTT. Its translation: CATSRESGGGWRAFF.

This chain joins TRBV5-4 and TRBJ1-2, with a possible D match to TRBD1 (5 bases). CDR3 length equals 16 residues. Germline-derived CDR1 and CDR2 are SGHNT and YYREEE (reference sequence). V dropped 0 bases and J dropped 6 bases, with 18 bases sitting between them. The chain's CDR3 is CASSLDGGGSEDGYTF. DNA of the CDR3: TGTGCCAGCAGCTTGGACGGCGGGGGGAGTGAGGATGGCTACACCTTC. Looking up the rest from reference TRBV5-4 and TRBJ1-2 gives the full variable domain: ETGVTQSPTHLIKTRGQQVTLRCSSQSGHNTVSWYQQALGQGPQFIFQYYREEENGRGNFPPRFSGLQFPNYSSELNVNALELDDSALYLCASSLDGGGSEDGYTFGSGTRLTVV.

The rearrangement uses TRBV6-1 and TRBJ2-7; no clear D. Trimming took off 1 base at V and 4 bases at J, with 8 bases between the two ends. Germline-derived CDR1 and CDR2 are MNHNS and SASEGT. This CDR3 region has 13 residues. The CDR3 bases are TGTGCCAGCAGTGAAGGCAACGGGTACGAGCAGTACTTC. Amino acids: CASSEGNGYEQYF.

The chain recombines TRBV13 with TRBJ1-5; D gene ambiguous. Germline CDR1 PRHDT, CDR2 FYEKMQ (reference sequence). Trimming pared 0 bases from V and 4 bases from J, leaving 13 bases between. The CDR3 consists of 16 residues. In DNA form, the CDR3 reads TGTGCCAGCAGCTTAGGAAAGGGAATCGGAAATCAGCCCCAGCATTTT. Its protein is CASSLGKGIGNQPQHF.